This entry lists 6 T cell receptor beta chains sequenced from one sample in a study of T cell clonality in common variable immunodeficiency (dated by TCRdb to about 2015). General conclusions and limits of the study: Fewer deletions and N-nucleotide insertions were reportedly observed in CVID TCRbeta sequences, and highly modified clones with 13 or more V deletions were reportedly absent from CVID TCRbeta sequences.

Their antigens remain unidentified. Preparation of the library involved the immunoSEQ multiplex PCR assay. This is the immuneACCESS table as TCRdb keeps it, with only in-frame sequences that have V and J called. A part of the clones is gone; compared with another copy, unresolved V genes explain less than half, and the rest is unexplained. The sample has about 15,000 clones on record, with no singletons. Over 9.5% of the sample is in the top ten clones. Sequencing was performed on peripheral blood mononuclear cells. The receptors derive from a human donor with common variable immunodeficiency.

This clone has at least ten counts. The read terminates 3 residues ahead of where the CDR3 ends, so the germline J gene completes it. V usage is TRBV19 and J usage is TRBJ1-2; the match to TRBD1 covers 9 bases. The CDR3 has 13 residues. CDR1 is LNHDA, CDR2 SQIVND, per germline (reference sequence). The CDR3 here is CASSNRGRRGYTF. CDR3 bases read: TGTGCCAGTAGCAACAGGGGGCGGAGGGGC.

To note about this clone: The read gets to within 3 residues of the CDR3 end, and the germline J gene fills in the rest. The chain joins TRBV11-1 to TRBJ2-3; D is possibly TRBD1 (5 bases). Per the germline V gene, CDR1 is SGHAT and CDR2 is FQDESV (reference sequence). The V end lost 6 bases, the J end lost 2 bases, and 15 bases lay between the germline ends. The CDR3 consists of 15 residues. CDR3 amino acids: CASSYRFSPTDTQYF. The covered CDR3 bases are TGTGCCAGCAGTTACAGGTTCTCCCCCACAGATACG.

The sequenced CDR3 bases are TGTGCCAGCAGGAATCCGGGGAACGGTGATGAG. Translating gives CASRNPGNGDE. The complete CDR3 sequence is CASRNPGNGDEQFF. The rearrangement joins TRBV6-2 or TRBV6-3 to TRBJ2-1; D is perhaps TRBD2 (5 bases). The read ends 3 residues early relative to the CDR3; the germline J gene fills the gap. Trimming shortened V by 6 bases and J by 8 bases, and 17 bases separated the two germline ends. The length of the CDR3 is 14 residues. Germline V lookup: CDR1 MNHEY, CDR2 SVGEGT.

This clone was seen ten or more times. The CDR3 goes on 3 residues after the read ends, and that part is filled in from the germline J gene. The rearrangement links TRBV5-6 to TRBJ2-3, with D hard to call. CDR1 is SGHDT and CDR2 is YYEEEE in the germline V gene. This CDR3 has 14 amino acids. Deletions cut 1 base from V and 4 bases from J, with 10 bases between. The CDR3 sequence is CASSLIRAPDTQYF. The DNA read from the CDR3 is TGTGCCAGCAGCTTGATAAGGGCTCCAGATACG.

CDR3 DNA, as far as it was read: TGTGCCAGCAGCCCGGAGGGGGGGGCCGGAGAGACC. The encoded protein is CASSPEGGAGET. The full CDR3 is CASSPEGGAGETQYF. The rearrangement joins TRBV7-3 to TRBJ2-5, with TRBD2 as a possible D gene (7 bases). The sequenced fragment ends 3 residues before the CDR3 boundary, so the rest is inferred from the germline J gene. The CDR3 totals 15 residues. V was trimmed by 5 bases and J by 4 bases, leaving 17 bases between them. The germline V gene encodes CDR1 SGHTA and CDR2 FQGTGA.

CDR3 DNA (partial): TGTGCCAGTGCTTCAGAAGGCACAGATACG. It is translated as CASASEGTDT. The CDR3 in its entirety is CASASEGTDTQYF. This chain links TRBV19 with TRBJ2-3; D gene unclear. The read falls 3 residues short of the CDR3 end, and the missing part is taken from the germline J gene. Trimming cost V 8 bases and J 1 base, with 10 bases left between them. Germline V CDR1 and CDR2: LNHDA, SQIVND (reference sequence). The CDR3 has 13 amino acids.